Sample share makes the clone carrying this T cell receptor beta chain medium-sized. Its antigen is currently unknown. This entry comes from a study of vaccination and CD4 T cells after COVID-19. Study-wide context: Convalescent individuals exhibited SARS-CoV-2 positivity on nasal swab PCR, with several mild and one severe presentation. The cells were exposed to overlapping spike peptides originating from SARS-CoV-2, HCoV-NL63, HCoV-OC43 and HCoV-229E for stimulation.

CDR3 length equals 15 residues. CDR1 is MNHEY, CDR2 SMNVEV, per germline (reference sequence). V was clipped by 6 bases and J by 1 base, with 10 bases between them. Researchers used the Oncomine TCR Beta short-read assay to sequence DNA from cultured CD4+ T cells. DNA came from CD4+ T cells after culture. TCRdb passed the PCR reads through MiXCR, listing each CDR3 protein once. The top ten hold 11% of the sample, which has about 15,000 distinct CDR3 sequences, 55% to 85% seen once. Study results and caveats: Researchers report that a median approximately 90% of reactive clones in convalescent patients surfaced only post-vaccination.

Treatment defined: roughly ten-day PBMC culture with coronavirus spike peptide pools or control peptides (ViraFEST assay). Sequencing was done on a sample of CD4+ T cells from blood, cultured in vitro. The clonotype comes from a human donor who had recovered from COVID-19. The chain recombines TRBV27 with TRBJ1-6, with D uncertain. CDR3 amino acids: CASRTSGSYNSPLHF. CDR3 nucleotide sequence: TGTGCCAGCAGGACATCAGGTTCCTATAATTCACCCCTCCACTTT.